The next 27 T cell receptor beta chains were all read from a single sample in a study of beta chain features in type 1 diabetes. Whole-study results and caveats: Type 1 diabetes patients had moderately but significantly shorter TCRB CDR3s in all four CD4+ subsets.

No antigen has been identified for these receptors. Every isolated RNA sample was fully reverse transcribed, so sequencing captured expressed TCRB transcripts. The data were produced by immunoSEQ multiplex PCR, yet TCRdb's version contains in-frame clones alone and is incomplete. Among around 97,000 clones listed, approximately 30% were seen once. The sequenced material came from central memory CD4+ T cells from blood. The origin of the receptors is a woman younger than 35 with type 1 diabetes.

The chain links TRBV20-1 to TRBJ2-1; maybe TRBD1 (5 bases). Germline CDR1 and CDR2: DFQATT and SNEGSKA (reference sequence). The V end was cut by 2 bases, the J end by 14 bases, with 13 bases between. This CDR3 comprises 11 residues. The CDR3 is CSARHGDSEFF. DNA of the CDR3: TGCAGTGCTAGACATGGAGACAGTGAGTTCTTC.

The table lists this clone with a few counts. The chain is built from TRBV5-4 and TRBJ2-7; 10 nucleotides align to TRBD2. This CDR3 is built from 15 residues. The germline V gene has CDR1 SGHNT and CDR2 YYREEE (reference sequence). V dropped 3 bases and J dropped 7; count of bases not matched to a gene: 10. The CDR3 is CASSSGTSAKMEQYF. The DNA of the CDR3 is TGTGCCAGCAGCTCCGGGACTAGCGCGAAAATGGAGCAGTACTTC.

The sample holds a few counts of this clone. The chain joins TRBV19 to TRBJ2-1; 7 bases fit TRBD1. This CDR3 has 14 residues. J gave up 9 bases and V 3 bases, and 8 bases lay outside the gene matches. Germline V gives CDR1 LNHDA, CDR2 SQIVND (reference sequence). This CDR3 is CASSMGQSGLEQFF. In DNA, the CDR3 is TGTGCCAGTAGTATGGGACAGAGCGGACTTGAGCAGTTCTTC.

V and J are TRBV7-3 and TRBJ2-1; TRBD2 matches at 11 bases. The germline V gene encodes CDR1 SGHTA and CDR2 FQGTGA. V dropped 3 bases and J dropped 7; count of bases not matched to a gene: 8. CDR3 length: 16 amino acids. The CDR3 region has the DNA TGTGCCAGCAGCTTTAGCGGGAGGGGTTGGTGGAATGAGCAGTTCTTC. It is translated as CASSFSGRGWWNEQFF.

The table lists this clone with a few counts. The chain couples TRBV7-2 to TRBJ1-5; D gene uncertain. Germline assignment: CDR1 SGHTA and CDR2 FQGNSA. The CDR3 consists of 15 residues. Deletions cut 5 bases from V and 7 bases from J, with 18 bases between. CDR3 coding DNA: TGTGCCAGCAGCAGGAACTGGTTGCCGGGACAGCCCCAGCATTTT. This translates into CASSRNWLPGQPQHF.

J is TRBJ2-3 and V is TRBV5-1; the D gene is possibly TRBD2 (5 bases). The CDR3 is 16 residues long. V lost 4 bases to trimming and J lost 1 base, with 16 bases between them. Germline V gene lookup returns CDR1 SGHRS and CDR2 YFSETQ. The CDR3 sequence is CASSAQLGSGTDTQYF. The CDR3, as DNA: TGCGCCAGCAGCGCCCAACTAGGGTCGGGCACAGATACGCAGTATTTT.

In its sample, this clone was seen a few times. The CDR3 reads CASIARGRTEAFF. DNA of the CDR3: TGTGCCAGTATTGCCAGGGGGCGGACTGAAGCTTTCTTT. The chain couples TRBV19 to TRBJ1-1; 8 nucleotides match TRBD1. CDR1 and CDR2 from the germline V gene are LNHDA and SQIVND (reference sequence). V lost 7 bases, J lost 5 bases, and 6 bases stayed unmatched. The CDR3 runs 13 residues.

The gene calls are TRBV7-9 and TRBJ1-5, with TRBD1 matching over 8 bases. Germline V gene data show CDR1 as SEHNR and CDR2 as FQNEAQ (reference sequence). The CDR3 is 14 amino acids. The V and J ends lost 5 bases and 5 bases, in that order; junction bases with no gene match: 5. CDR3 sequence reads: CASSHEQGDQPQHF. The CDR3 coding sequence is TGTGCCAGCAGCCACGAACAGGGGGATCAGCCCCAGCATTTT.

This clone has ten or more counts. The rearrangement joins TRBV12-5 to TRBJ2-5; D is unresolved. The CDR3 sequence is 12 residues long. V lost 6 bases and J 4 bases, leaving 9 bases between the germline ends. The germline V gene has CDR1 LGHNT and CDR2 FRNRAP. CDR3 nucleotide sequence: TGTGCTAGTGGGGGCTCTGGAGAGACCCAGTACTTC. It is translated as CASGGSGETQYF.

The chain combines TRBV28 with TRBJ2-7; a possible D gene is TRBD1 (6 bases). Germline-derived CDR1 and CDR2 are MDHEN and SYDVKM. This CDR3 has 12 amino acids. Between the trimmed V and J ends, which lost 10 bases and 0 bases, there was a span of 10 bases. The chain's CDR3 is CATQGTSYEQYF. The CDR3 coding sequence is TGTGCCACGCAGGGGACCTCCTACGAGCAGTACTTC.

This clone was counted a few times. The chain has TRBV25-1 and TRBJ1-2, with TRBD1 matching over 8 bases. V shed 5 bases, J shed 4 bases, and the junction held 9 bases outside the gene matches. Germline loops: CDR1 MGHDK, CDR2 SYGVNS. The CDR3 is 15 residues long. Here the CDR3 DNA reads TGTGCCAGCAGTTGGGGGCAGGGGGCTTCCTATGGCTACACCTTC. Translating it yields CASSWGQGASYGYTF.

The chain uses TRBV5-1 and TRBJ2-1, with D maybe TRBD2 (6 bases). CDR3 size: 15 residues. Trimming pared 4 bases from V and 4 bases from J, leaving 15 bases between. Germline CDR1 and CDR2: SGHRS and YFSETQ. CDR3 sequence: CASSVGLSNYNEQFF. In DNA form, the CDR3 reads TGCGCCAGCAGCGTGGGACTTTCCAATTACAATGAGCAGTTCTTC.

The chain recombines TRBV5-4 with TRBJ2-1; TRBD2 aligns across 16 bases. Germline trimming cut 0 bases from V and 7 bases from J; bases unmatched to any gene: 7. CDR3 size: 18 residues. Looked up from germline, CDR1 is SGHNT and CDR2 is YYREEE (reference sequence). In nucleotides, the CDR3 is TGTGCCAGCAGCTTGGGGGGACTAGCGGGAGGGCCAGGGAATGAGCAGTTCTTC. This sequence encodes CASSLGGLAGGPGNEQFF.

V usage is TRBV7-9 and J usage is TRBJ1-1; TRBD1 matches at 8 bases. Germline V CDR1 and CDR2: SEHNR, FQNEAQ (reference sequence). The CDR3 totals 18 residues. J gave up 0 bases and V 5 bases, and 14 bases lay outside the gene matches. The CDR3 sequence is CASSNPGQAIFMNTEAFF. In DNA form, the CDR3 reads TGTGCCAGCAGCAATCCGGGACAGGCCATTTTTATGAACACTGAAGCTTTCTTT.

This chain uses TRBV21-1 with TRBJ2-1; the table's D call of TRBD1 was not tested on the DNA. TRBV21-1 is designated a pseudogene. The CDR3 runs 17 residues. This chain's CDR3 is CASSTNLRDRDRYEQFF. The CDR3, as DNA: TGTGCCAGCAGCACTAACCTTCGGGACAGGGATAGGTATGAGCAGTTCTTC.

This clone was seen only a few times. CDR3 coding DNA: TGTGCCAGTAGTCTGGGACTACCAGATACGCAGTATTTT. Protein product: CASSLGLPDTQYF. V and J are TRBV19 and TRBJ2-3, with 7 bases matching TRBD2. The CDR3 spans 13 residues. CDR1 is LNHDA, CDR2 SQIVND, per germline (reference sequence). Germline trimming cut 5 bases from V and 4 bases from J; bases unmatched to any gene: 3.

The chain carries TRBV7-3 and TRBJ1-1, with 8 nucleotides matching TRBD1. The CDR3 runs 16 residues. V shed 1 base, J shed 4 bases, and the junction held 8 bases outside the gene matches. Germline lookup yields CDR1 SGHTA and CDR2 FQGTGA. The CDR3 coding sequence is TGTGCCAGCAGCTTAAGTGCAGGGGGCGGAGGCACTGAAGCTTTCTTT. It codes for CASSLSAGGGGTEAFF.

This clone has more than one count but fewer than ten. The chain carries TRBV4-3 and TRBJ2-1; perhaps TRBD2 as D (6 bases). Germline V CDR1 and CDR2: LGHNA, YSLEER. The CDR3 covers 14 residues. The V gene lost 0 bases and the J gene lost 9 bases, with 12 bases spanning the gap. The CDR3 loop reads CASSQDRYSGEQFF. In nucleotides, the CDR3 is TGCGCCAGCAGCCAAGATCGGTATAGCGGTGAGCAGTTCTTC.

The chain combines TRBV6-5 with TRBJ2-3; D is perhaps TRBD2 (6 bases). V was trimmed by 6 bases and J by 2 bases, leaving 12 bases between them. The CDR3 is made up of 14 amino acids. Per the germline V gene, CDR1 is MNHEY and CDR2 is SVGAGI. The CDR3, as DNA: TGTGCCAGCAGGCGGGACTCCCTCACAGATACGCAGTATTTT. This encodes CASRRDSLTDTQYF.

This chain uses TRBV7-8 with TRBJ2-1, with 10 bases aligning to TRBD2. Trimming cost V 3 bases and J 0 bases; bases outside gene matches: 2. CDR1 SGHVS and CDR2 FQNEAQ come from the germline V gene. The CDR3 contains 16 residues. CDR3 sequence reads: CASSLASGSSYNEQFF. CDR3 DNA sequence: TGTGCCAGCAGCTTGGCTAGCGGGAGCTCCTACAATGAGCAGTTCTTC.

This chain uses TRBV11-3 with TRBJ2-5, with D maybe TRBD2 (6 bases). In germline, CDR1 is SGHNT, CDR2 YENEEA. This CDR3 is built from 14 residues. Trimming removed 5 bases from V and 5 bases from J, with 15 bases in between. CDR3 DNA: TGTGCCAGCAGCGCGGGAAATGGTGGGGAGACCCAGTACTTC. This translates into CASSAGNGGETQYF.

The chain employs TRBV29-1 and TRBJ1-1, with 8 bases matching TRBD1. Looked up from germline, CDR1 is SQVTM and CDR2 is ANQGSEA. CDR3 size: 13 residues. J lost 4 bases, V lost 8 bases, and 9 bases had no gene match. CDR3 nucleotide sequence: TGCAGCCTTTCCCAGGGGGCGGCCACTGAAGCTTTCTTT. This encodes CSLSQGAATEAFF.

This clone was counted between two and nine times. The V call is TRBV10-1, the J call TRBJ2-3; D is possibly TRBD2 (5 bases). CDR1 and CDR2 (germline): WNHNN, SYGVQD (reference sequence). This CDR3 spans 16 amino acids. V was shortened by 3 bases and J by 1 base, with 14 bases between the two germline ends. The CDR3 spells CASSDGGRDGTDTQYF. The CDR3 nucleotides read TGCGCCAGCAGTGACGGCGGTCGGGATGGCACAGATACGCAGTATTTT.

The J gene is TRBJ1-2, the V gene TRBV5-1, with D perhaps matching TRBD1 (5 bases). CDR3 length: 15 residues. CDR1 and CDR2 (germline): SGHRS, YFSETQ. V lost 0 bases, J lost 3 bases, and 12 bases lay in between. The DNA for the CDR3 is TGCGCCAGCAGCTTGGTTGGGGGGAAAGACTATGGCTACACCTTC. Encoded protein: CASSLVGGKDYGYTF.

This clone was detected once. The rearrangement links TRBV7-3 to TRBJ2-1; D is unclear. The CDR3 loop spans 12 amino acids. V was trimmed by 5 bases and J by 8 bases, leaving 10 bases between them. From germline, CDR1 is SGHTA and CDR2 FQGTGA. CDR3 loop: CASSRQEDEQFF. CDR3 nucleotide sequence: TGTGCCAGCAGCCGCCAGGAAGATGAGCAGTTCTTC.

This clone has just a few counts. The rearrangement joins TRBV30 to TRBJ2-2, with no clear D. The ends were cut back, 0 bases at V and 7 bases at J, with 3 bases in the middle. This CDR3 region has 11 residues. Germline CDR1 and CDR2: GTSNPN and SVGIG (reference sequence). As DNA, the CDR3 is TGTGCCTGGAGTGTCGGCGGGGAGCTGTTTTTT. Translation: CAWSVGGELFF.

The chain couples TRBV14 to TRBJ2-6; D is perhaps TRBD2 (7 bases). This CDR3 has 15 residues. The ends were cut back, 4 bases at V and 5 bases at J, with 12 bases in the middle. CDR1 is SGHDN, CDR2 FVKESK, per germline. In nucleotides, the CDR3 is TGTGCCAGCAGCCTGGGGGGGGCCTGGGCCAACGTCCTGACTTTC. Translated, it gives CASSLGGAWANVLTF. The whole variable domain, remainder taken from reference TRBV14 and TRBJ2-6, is EAGVTQFPSHSVIEKGQTVTLRCDPISGHDNLYWYRRVMGKEIKFLLHFVKESKQDESGMPNNRFLAERTGGTYSTLKVQPAELEDSGVYFCASSLGGAWANVLTFGAGSRLTVL.